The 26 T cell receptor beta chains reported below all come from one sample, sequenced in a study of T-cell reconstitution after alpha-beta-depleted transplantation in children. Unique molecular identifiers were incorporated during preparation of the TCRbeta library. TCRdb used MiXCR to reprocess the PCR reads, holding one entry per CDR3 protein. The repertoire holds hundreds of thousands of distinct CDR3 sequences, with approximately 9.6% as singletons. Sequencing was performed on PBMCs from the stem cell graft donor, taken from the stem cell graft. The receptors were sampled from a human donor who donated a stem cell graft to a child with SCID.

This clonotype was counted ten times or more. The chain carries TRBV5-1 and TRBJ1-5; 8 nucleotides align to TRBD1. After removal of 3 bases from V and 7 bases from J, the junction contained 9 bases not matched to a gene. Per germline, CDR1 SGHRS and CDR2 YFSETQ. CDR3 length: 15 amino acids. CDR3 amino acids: CASSYGTGGYQPQHF. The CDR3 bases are TGCGCCAGCAGCTACGGGACAGGAGGTTACCAGCCCCAGCATTTT.

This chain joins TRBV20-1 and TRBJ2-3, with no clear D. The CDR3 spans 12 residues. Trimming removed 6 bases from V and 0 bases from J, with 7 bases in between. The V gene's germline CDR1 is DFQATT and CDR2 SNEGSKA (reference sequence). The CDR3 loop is CSATESTDTQYF. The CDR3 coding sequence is TGCAGTGCCACCGAGAGCACAGATACGCAGTATTTT.

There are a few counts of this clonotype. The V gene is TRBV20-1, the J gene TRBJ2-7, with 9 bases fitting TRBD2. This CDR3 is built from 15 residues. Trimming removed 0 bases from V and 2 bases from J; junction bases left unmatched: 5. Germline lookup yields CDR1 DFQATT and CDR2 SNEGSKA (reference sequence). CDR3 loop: CSARDRAGGPYEQYF. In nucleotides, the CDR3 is TGCAGTGCTAGAGATCGGGCGGGGGGGCCCTACGAGCAGTACTTC.

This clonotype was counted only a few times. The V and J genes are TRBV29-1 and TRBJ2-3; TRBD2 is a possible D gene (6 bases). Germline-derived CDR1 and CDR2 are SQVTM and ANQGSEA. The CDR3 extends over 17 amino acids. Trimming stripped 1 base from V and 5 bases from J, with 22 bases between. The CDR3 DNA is TGCAGCGTTGAAGCCCCATGGGAGGTGGGACCACAAGATACGCAGTATTTT. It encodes CSVEAPWEVGPQDTQYF.

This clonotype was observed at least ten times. This CDR3 is CASGLVPGLGAVEQFF. The CDR3 DNA is TGTGCTAGTGGTTTGGTACCTGGACTAGGGGCCGTTGAGCAGTTCTTC. V is TRBV12-5 and J is TRBJ2-1; 7 bases are shared with TRBD2. Germline loops: CDR1 LGHNT, CDR2 FRNRAP. J lost 9 bases, V lost 0 bases, and 11 bases had no gene match. The CDR3 is 16 residues long.

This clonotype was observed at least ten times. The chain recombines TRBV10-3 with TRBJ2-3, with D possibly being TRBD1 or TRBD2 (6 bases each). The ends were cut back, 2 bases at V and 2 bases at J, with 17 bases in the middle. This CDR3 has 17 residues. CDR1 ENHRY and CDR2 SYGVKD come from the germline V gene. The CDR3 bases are TGTGCCATCAGTGAGGCCGCAGGGGCGGGGACCACAGATACGCAGTATTTT. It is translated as CAISEAAGAGTTDTQYF.

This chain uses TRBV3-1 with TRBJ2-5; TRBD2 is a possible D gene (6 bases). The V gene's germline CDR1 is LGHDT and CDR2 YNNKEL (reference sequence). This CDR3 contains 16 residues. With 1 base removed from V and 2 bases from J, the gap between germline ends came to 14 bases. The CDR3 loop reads CASSQAGRLTQETQYF. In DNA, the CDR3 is TGTGCCAGCAGCCAAGCCGGGAGACTGACACAAGAGACCCAGTACTTC.

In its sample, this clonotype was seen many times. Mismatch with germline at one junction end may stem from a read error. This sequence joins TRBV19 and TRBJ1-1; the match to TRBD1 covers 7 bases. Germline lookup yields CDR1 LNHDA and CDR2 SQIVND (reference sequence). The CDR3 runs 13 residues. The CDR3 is CASSSDRVTEAFF. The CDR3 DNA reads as TGCGCCAGCAGCTCAGACAGGGTCACTGAAGCTTTCTTT. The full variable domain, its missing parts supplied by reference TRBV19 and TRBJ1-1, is DGGITQSPKYLFRKEGQNVTLSCEQNLNHDAMYWYRQDPGQGLRLIYYSQIVNDFQKGDIAEGYSVSREKKESFPLTVTSAQKNPTAFYLCASSSDRVTEAFFGQGTRLTVV.

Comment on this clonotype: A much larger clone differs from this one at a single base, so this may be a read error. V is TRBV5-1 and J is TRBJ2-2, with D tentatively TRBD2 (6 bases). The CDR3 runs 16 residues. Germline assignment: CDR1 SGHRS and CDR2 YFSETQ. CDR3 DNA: TGCCCCAGCACCTCCCTAGCGCCAGCGAACACCGGGGAGCTGTTTTTT. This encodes CPSTSLAPANTGELFF.

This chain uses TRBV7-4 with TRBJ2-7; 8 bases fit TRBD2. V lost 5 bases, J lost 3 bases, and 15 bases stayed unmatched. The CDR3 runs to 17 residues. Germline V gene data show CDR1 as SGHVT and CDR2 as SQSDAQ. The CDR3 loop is CASSPRPSGGYRYEQYF. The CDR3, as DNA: TGTGCCAGCAGCCCTCGACCGAGCGGGGGCTACCGCTACGAGCAGTACTTC.

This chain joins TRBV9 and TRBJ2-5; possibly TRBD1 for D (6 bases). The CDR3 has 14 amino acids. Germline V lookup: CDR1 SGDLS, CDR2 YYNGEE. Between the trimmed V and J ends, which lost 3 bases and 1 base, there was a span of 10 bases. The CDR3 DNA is TGTGCCAGCAGCGAAGGGACATTCCAAGAGACCCAGTACTTC. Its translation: CASSEGTFQETQYF.

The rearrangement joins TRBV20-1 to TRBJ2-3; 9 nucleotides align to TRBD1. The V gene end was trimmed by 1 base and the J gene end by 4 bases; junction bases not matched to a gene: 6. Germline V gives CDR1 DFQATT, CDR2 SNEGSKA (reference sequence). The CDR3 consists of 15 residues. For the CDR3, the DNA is TGCAGTGCTAGAGTCCGGACAGGGGTGCCAGATACGCAGTATTTT. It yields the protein CSARVRTGVPDTQYF.

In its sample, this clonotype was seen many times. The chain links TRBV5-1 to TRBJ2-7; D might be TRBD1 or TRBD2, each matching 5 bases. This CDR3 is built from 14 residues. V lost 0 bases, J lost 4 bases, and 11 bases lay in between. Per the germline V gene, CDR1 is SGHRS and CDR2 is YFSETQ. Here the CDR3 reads CASSLEGPGYEQYF. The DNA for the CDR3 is TGCGCCAGCAGCTTGGAGGGACCTGGATACGAGCAGTACTTC.

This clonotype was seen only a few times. The CDR3 nucleotides are TGTGCCAGCAGTTTAGAGGCAGGGTGGTCCTACGAGCAGTACTTC. Protein: CASSLEAGWSYEQYF. The V gene is TRBV12-3 or TRBV12-4, the J gene TRBJ2-7; possible D gene TRBD1, 5 bases. V was cut by 1 base and J by 1 base, with 11 bases left in between. This CDR3 contains 15 residues.

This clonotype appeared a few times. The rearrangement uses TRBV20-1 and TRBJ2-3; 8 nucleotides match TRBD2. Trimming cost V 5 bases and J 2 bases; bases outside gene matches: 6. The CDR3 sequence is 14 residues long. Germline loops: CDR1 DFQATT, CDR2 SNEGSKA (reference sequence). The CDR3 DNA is TGCAGTGCTGCCGGGACTAGGCCCACAGATACGCAGTATTTT. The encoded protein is CSAAGTRPTDTQYF.

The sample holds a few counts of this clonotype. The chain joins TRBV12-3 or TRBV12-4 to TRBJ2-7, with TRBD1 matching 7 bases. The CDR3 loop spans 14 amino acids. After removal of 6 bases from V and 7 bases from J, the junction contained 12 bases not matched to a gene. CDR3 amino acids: CASSPDRDPREQYF. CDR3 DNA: TGTGCCAGCAGCCCCGACAGGGACCCTCGGGAGCAGTACTTC.

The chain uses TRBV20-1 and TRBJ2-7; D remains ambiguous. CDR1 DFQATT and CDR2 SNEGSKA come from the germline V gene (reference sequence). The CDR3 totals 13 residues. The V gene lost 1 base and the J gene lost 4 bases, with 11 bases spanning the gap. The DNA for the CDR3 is TGCAGTGCTAGAGCCAAGGTGGGGTACGAGCAGTACTTC. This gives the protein CSARAKVGYEQYF.

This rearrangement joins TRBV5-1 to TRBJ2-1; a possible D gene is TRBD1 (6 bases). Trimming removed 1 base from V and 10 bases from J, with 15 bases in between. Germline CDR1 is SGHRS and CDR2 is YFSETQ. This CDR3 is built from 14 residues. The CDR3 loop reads CASSLTGTAGEQFF. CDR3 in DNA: TGCGCCAGCAGCTTGACAGGGACGGCCGGGGAGCAGTTCTTC.

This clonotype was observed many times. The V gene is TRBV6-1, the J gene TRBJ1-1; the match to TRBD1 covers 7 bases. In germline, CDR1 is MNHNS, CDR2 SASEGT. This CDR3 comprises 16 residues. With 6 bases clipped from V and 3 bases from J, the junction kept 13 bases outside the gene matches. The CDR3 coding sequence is TGTGCCAGCAGCCACCTCCCGGGACAGTCGGACACTGAAGCTTTCTTT. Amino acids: CASSHLPGQSDTEAFF.

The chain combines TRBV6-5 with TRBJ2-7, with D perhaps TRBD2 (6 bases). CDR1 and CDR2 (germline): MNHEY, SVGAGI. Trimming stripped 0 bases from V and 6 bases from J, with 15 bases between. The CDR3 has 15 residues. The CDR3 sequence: CASSYSSGYGGEQYF. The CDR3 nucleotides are TGTGCCAGCAGTTACTCGAGCGGGTACGGAGGCGAGCAGTACTTC.

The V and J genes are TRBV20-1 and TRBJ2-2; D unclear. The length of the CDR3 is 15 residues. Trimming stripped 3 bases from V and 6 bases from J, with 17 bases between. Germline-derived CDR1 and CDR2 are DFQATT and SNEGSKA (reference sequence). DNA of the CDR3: TGCAGTGCTAGTCCCGCGATCCAGCTGGCCGGGGAGCTGTTTTTT. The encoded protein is CSASPAIQLAGELFF.

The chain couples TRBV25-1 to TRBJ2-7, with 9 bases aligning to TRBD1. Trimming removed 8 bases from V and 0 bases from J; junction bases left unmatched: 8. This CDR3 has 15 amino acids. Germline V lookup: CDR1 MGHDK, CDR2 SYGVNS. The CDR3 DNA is TGTGCCAGCCTAGCTCCGGGACAGGGCTCCTACGAGCAGTACTTC. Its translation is CASLAPGQGSYEQYF.

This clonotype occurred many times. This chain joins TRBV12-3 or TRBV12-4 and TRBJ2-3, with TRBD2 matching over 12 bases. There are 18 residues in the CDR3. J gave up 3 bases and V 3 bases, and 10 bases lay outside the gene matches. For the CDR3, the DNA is TGTGCCAGCAGTTTGGGGCTAGCGGGGGGGATACCTACAGATACGCAGTATTTT. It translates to CASSLGLAGGIPTDTQYF.

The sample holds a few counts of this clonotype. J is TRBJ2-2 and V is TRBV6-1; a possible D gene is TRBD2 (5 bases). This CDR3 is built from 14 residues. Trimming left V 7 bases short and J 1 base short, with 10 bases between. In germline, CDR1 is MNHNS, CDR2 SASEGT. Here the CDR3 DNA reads TGTGCCAGCATGGAGGCAGGGAACACCGGGGAGCTGTTTTTT. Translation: CASMEAGNTGELFF.

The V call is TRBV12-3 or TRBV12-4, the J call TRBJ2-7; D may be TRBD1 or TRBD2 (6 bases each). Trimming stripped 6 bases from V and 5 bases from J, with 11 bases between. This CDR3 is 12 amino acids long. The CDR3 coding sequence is TGTGCCAGCAGGAGGGGGGCAAACGAGCAGTACTTC. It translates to CASRRGANEQYF.

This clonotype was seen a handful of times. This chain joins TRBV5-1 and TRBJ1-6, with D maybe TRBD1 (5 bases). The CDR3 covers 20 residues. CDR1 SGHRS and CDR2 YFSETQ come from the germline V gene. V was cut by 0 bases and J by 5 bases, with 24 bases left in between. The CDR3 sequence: CASSLAVRGSGSSNNSPLHF. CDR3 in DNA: TGCGCCAGCAGCTTGGCCGTCAGAGGCTCAGGGTCAAGCAATAATTCACCCCTCCACTTT.